The sequence of this T cell receptor beta chain was determined in a study of CXCR3-negative and CXCR3-positive naive CD8 T cells. Libraries were UMI-labeled 5' RACE TRB cDNA. Reanalyzing the 5' RACE reads, TCRdb keeps one entry per CDR3 protein, without DNA. In all, the sample yields approximately 60,000 distinct CDR3 sequences. CD8+ T cell subsets were each sorted in triplicate, 300,000 or so cells apiece. The study, taken as a whole, reports: Comparably high diversity marked both naive subsets, whereas memory CD8+ cells had much lower diversity. Most assays were run on fresh PBMCs (CXCR3 expression partially decreased after cryopreservation). Unlike memory cells, which differed, naive CXCR3-negative and CXCR3-positive cells had similar TRBV-TRBJ usage.

The CDR3 loop spans 15 amino acids. Regarding this clonotype: Its matching antigen is unknown.

V is TRBV21-1 and J is TRBJ2-3; TCRdb's D gene call, TRBD2, goes unchecked for lack of DNA. TRBV21-1 corresponds to a pseudogene. Sequences were obtained from memory CD8+ T cells from blood. This receptor was obtained from a human donor in good health. Some clones in this sample may be carry-over from other donors' samples. This chain's CDR3 is CASSKGRRGTDTQYF.